This T cell receptor beta chain came from a study of T-cell memory formation after mild COVID-19. General observations from the study: Researchers found some responding clones in pre-infection memory, a sign that cross-reactive memory joined.

Points on this clonotype: The antigen remains unidentified.

One entry per CDR3 protein results from TCRdb running MiXCR on the 5' RACE reads. This sample has about 610,000 distinct CDR3 sequences, with around 15% found just once. V was clipped by 4 bases and J by 1 base, with 10 bases between them. The CDR3 loop spans 13 amino acids. Germline V gene sequence: CDR1 GTSNPN, CDR2 SVGIG (reference sequence). The specimen sequenced was PBMCs or a T cell subset sorted from them (not recorded which). The rearrangement uses TRBV30 and TRBJ1-1; TRBD1 might be the D (5 bases). This receptor was taken from an adult woman who had mild COVID-19 (a few samples of this study predate the infection). Cell type and time point are not known. CDR3 DNA sequence: TGTGCCTGGACTCATGGACAGAACACTGAAGCTTTCTTT. Its translation is CAWTHGQNTEAFF.